The 18 T cell receptor beta chains reported below all come from one sample, sequenced in a study of long-term antiretroviral therapy in people with HIV. Assay version v3.0 of immunoSEQ was used, and it was run at survey level. The repertoire was sequenced with immunoSEQ multiplex PCR; TCRdb's copy has only in-frame clones and lacks some. Here the sample spans tens of thousands of clones, about nine tenths being singletons. Sequencing used unsorted PBMCs, obtained 1.2 years after starting antiretroviral therapy. The receptors here all came from a woman aged 50 to 60 with HIV.

The gene calls are TRBV7-2 and TRBJ2-3, with 7 bases identical to TRBD1. The CDR3 contains 15 residues. Germline V gives CDR1 SGHTA, CDR2 FQGNSA. The trim removed 7 bases at V and 6 bases at J, leaving 13 bases unmatched. CDR3 sequence (DNA): TGTGCCAGCACGGGACAGTCTCACCTCGGGGATACGCAGTATTTT. It yields the protein CASTGQSHLGDTQYF.

The chain has TRBV6-4 and TRBJ2-7, with 9 bases aligning to TRBD1. The germline V gene has CDR1 MRHNA and CDR2 SNTAGT. The J segment lost 6 bases and the V segment lost 4 bases, leaving 7 bases of the junction unmatched. The CDR3 runs 14 residues. The CDR3 nucleotides are TGTGCCAGCAGTGGACGGGACAGGGAGGGCGAGCAGTACTTC. Translation gives CASSGRDREGEQYF.

The V call is TRBV6-5, the J call TRBJ2-3, with unresolved D. The germline V and J ends were trimmed by 8 bases and 0 bases, with 12 bases remaining between them. CDR1 and CDR2 from the germline V gene are MNHEY and SVGAGI. CDR3 length equals 14 residues. CDR3 nucleotides: TGTGCCAGCCGATTAGCTTTAAGCACAGATACGCAGTATTTT. Protein product: CASRLALSTDTQYF.

This clone was seen a single time. The rearrangement joins TRBV6-4 to TRBJ2-1; D remains unclear. Germline CDR1 is MRHNA and CDR2 is SNTAGT. The CDR3 totals 14 residues. V gave up 4 bases and J gave up 6 bases, with 13 bases separating them. The CDR3 protein is CASSVRAWGNEQFF. The DNA for the CDR3 is TGTGCCAGCAGTGTAAGGGCCTGGGGCAATGAGCAGTTCTTC.

The V call is TRBV27, the J call TRBJ1-2; 8 bases line up with TRBD1. The germline V gene has CDR1 MNHEY and CDR2 SMNVEV (reference sequence). CDR3 length: 15 amino acids. Trimming removed 6 bases from V and 4 bases from J; junction bases left unmatched: 10. The CDR3 loop is CASSLGGTGRYGYTF. CDR3 bases: TGTGCCAGCAGCCTCGGGGGGACAGGTCGCTATGGCTACACCTTC.

This clone showed up just a few times. The chain joins TRBV7-2 to TRBJ2-5; perhaps TRBD2 as D (6 bases). The CDR3 length is 14 residues. Trimming pared 6 bases from V and 5 bases from J, leaving 16 bases between. Germline V lookup: CDR1 SGHTA, CDR2 FQGNSA. The CDR3 is CASSRVPGGETQYF. The CDR3 DNA reads as TGTGCCAGCAGTCGAGTCCCTGGGGGGGAGACCCAGTACTTC.

This chain uses TRBV6-1 with TRBJ1-6; 11 bases match TRBD1. The CDR3 totals 14 residues. V was pared by 5 bases and J by 8 bases, with 2 bases of the junction left unmatched. Germline CDR1 reads MNHNS; CDR2 reads SASEGT. The DNA for the CDR3 is TGTGCCAGCAGTCCGGGACAGGGGGATTCACCCCTCCACTTT. Translating gives CASSPGQGDSPLHF.

This sequence joins TRBV7-3 and TRBJ1-4, with D possibly being TRBD1 (6 bases). Between the trimmed V and J ends, which lost 4 bases and 3 bases, there was a span of 12 bases. Germline V gene sequence: CDR1 SGHTA, CDR2 FQGTGA. The CDR3 totals 15 residues. The CDR3 DNA reads as TGTGCCAGCAGCTCCCAGGGGCTAGCTAATGAAAAACTGTTTTTT. It translates to CASSSQGLANEKLFF.

This clone was seen a single time. The chain joins TRBV27 to TRBJ1-5, with 7 positions matching TRBD1. Germline CDR1 is MNHEY and CDR2 is SMNVEV (reference sequence). This CDR3 is built from 14 residues. J gave up 4 bases and V 5 bases, and 5 bases lay outside the gene matches. The CDR3 spells CASSTGQLNQPQHF. DNA for the CDR3: TGTGCCAGCAGTACGGGACAGCTAAATCAGCCCCAGCATTTT.

The count of this clone is one. The chain is built from TRBV7-2 and TRBJ2-3; TRBD2 matches at 14 bases. Germline V gene sequence: CDR1 SGHTA, CDR2 FQGNSA. Losses at the gene ends were 5 bases for V and 3 bases for J; bases not matched to a gene: 4. CDR3 length equals 16 residues. The CDR3 region is CASSLWTSGGTDTQYF. The CDR3 DNA follows: TGTGCCAGCAGCCTTTGGACTAGCGGGGGGACAGATACGCAGTATTTT.

The V and J genes are TRBV5-5 and TRBJ2-1; possible D gene TRBD2, 5 bases. The CDR3 is 14 residues long. Trimming removed 4 bases from V and 12 bases from J, with 20 bases in between. Germline loops: CDR1 SGHKS, CDR2 YYEKEE (reference sequence). As DNA, the CDR3 is TGTGCCAGCAGCCTCGGACTTAACAATGAAGGGCAGTTCTTC. It yields the protein CASSLGLNNEGQFF.

The rearrangement links TRBV7-2 to TRBJ2-5; the D is unclear. Germline-derived CDR1 and CDR2 are SGHTA and FQGNSA. This CDR3 is 16 amino acids long. V lost 1 base, J lost 0 bases, and 12 bases lay in between. DNA for the CDR3: TGTGCCAGCAGCTTAGATCTATCCGGGTACCAAGAGACCCAGTACTTC. It is translated as CASSLDLSGYQETQYF.

This chain links TRBV10-3 with TRBJ2-6; D is perhaps TRBD2 (5 bases). V lost 0 bases, J lost 0 bases, and 18 bases lay in between. The CDR3 runs to 20 residues. Germline V gene sequence: CDR1 ENHRY, CDR2 SYGVKD. The CDR3 loop reads CAISESGFAGLSSGANVLTF. The CDR3, as DNA: TGTGCCATCAGTGAGTCGGGATTCGCGGGTTTAAGCTCTGGGGCCAACGTCCTGACTTTC.

The V gene is TRBV6-5, the J gene TRBJ2-1; 7 positions agree with TRBD2. Germline assignment: CDR1 MNHEY and CDR2 SVGAGI. V was pared by 0 bases and J by 15 bases, with 11 bases of the junction left unmatched. This CDR3 contains 14 residues. The CDR3 DNA reads as TGTGCCAGCAGTTACTCTCGAGTTGCGGGGGTCGTGTTCTTC. Translating it yields CASSYSRVAGVVFF.

The chain employs TRBV19 and TRBJ2-7; TRBD1 or TRBD2 may be the D gene (5 bases each). CDR3 length equals 14 residues. V was shortened by 3 bases and J by 0 bases, with 9 bases between the two germline ends. Germline values: CDR1 LNHDA, CDR2 SQIVND (reference sequence). CDR3 sequence reads: CASSIGTASYEQYF. The CDR3 coding sequence is TGTGCCAGTAGTATTGGGACGGCCTCCTACGAGCAGTACTTC.

The chain employs TRBV7-2 and TRBJ2-2; 8 bases align to TRBD1. Germline assignment: CDR1 SGHTA and CDR2 FQGNSA. After removal of 2 bases from V and 10 bases from J, the junction contained 6 bases not matched to a gene. The CDR3 consists of 14 residues. DNA of the CDR3: TGTGCCAGCAGCTTAAGGACAGGGCAAGAGGAGCTGTTTTTT. This gives the protein CASSLRTGQEELFF.

The chain is built from TRBV4-1 and TRBJ2-5; D is undetermined. The germline V gene encodes CDR1 MGHRA and CDR2 YSYEKL. The CDR3 has 14 residues. V was clipped by 0 bases and J by 5 bases, with 10 bases between them. CDR3 in DNA: TGCGCCAGCAGCCAAGATCTTAACGATGAGACCCAGTACTTC. Its protein product is CASSQDLNDETQYF.

This clone was seen only once. V and J are TRBV11-2 and TRBJ2-5, with a tentative D call TRBD2 (6 bases). The end of the DNA fits TRBJ2-7 better, so the J call may be wrong. Germline V gene lookup returns CDR1 SGHAT and CDR2 FQNNGV. CDR3 length: 12 amino acids. As DNA, the CDR3 is TGTGCCAGCAGCCGGAGGGGCCACGAGCAGTACTTC. Protein: CASSRRGHEQYF.